Sequencing of this T cell receptor (beta chain) was carried out in a study of cytomegalovirus exposure and HLA in healthy donors. For the study at large: It was reported in a later analysis that the 100 to 150 validation repertoires used the same platform as the approximately 650 first-cohort repertoires. Study-wide results and caveats: One later analysis, an examination of the roughly 130 validation repertoires, found that first-cohort TCR clusters tended to co-occur in them. Reports described diagnosis of cytomegalovirus status by the classifier as highly specific and sensitive.

The length of the CDR3 is 15 residues. Germline V gene data show CDR1 as SGHRS and CDR2 as YFSETQ. V was clipped by 4 bases and J by 0 bases, with 11 bases between them. The repertoire was sequenced with immunoSEQ multiplex PCR; TCRdb's copy has only in-frame clones and lacks some. This sample has 200,000 to 250,000 clones, with roughly 87% found just once. A note on this clone: Its specificity is not known.

This chain uses TRBV5-1 with TRBJ2-1; tentative D call: TRBD2 (5 bases). This TCR came from a man aged 18 to 29 in good health and CMV-seropositive. Specimen: PBMCs. CDR3 residues: CASSARRSSYNEQFF. The CDR3 nucleotides read TGCGCCAGCAGCGCTCGGAGGAGCTCCTACAATGAGCAGTTCTTC.